This T cell receptor beta chain stems from a study of T cells in Graves' hyperthyroidism and ophthalmopathy. Study findings and constraints: Most clonotypes expanded in thyroid above 0.001 were likewise present in blood.

In the case of this clonotype: Its antigen remains unknown.

The V gene's germline CDR1 is MGHRA and CDR2 YSYEKL. The J segment lost 8 bases and the V segment lost 3 bases, leaving 10 bases of the junction unmatched. The CDR3 length is 15 residues. RNA transcripts served as the template for amplifying TCR beta CDR3 regions. First-round RT-PCR of the TCR CDR3 relied on the HTBI primer set. Each CDR3 protein gets one entry after TCRdb re-called the multiplex PCR reads with MiXCR. The table has about 600,000 distinct CDR3 sequences, roughly 15% seen once. Patients showing uncontrolled infection, other autoimmune disease, pregnancy or lactation were ineligible. The TCR comes from a woman between 45 and 60 years old with Graves' ophthalmopathy. The V call is TRBV4-1, the J call TRBJ1-3, with TRBD1 identical over 7 bases. The sample was blood. As DNA, the CDR3 is TGCGCCAGCAGCCAGGTCGGGACAGTACGAGACACCATATATTTT. This gives the protein CASSQVGTVRDTIYF.